This entry lists 20 T cell receptor beta chains sequenced from one sample in a study of identical twins. TCRdb recomputed calls from the 5' RACE reads with MiXCR, one row per CDR3 protein. The sample lists 450,000 or so distinct CDR3 sequences, about 13% occurring once. This sample was shared with a second study, whose subject was yellow fever vaccine responses in identical twins.

Sequencing was performed on CD4+ T cells sorted from blood. Receptor source: a woman in her late teens or twenties in good health.

Only a few counts were recorded for this clonotype. This chain links TRBV24-1 with TRBJ2-2, with 7 bases aligning to TRBD1. This CDR3 has 16 amino acids. In germline, CDR1 is KGHDR, CDR2 SFDVKD. The V and J ends lost 4 bases and 6 bases, in that order; junction bases with no gene match: 10. The CDR3: CATSDLAGGVAGELFF. The CDR3 DNA reads as TGTGCCACCAGTGACCTCGCAGGGGGAGTGGCCGGGGAGCTGTTTTTT.

This clonotype was seen a handful of times. J is TRBJ2-7 and V is TRBV27; 12 nucleotides agree with TRBD2. Germline trimming cut 2 bases from V and 6 bases from J; bases unmatched to any gene: 8. Germline CDR1 MNHEY, CDR2 SMNVEV (reference sequence). The length of the CDR3 is 16 residues. This CDR3 is CASSLAGLAGSGEQYF. In nucleotides, the CDR3 is TGTGCCAGCAGTTTAGCCGGACTAGCGGGATCGGGCGAGCAGTACTTC.

The chain employs TRBV30 and TRBJ1-2, with no clear D. Looked up from germline, CDR1 is GTSNPN and CDR2 is SVGIG (reference sequence). The V and J ends lost 0 bases and 7 bases respectively, with 9 bases between them. This CDR3 is built from 12 residues. The chain's CDR3 is CAWSVSQRGYTF. CDR3 nucleotide sequence: TGTGCCTGGAGTGTGTCTCAGCGTGGCTACACCTTC.

This sequence joins TRBV28 and TRBJ2-1; 9 nucleotides match TRBD1. CDR3 size: 16 residues. V shed 7 bases and J 9 bases; nucleotides not matched to a gene: 16. Per germline, CDR1 MDHEN and CDR2 SYDVKM. The CDR3 nucleotides read TGTGCCAGCAACGAACAGGGGGCTACGTCCAGGGGTGAGCAGTTCTTC. This translates into CASNEQGATSRGEQFF. Combining the CDR3 with reference TRBV28 and TRBJ2-1 gives the whole variable domain DVKVTQSSRYLVKRTGEKVFLECVQDMDHENMFWYRQDPGLGLRLIYFSYDVKMKEKGDIPEGYSVSREKKERFSLILESASTNQTSMYLCASNEQGATSRGEQFFGPGTRLTVL.

The genes are TRBV7-9 and TRBJ2-5; 9 bases agree with TRBD1. Germline V gene lookup returns CDR1 SEHNR and CDR2 FQNEAQ (reference sequence). The CDR3 has 17 residues. With V trimmed by 2 bases and J by 4 bases, 11 bases remained unmatched. This chain's CDR3 is CASSLRRTGGLGETQYF. CDR3 nucleotides: TGTGCCAGCAGCTTAAGGCGAACAGGGGGCTTGGGAGAGACCCAGTACTTC. Looking up the rest from reference TRBV7-9 and TRBJ2-5 gives the full variable domain: DTGVSQNPRHKITKRGQNVTFRCDPISEHNRLYWYRQTLGQGPEFLTYFQNEAQLEKSRLLSDRFSAERPKGSFSTLEIQRTEQGDSAMYLCASSLRRTGGLGETQYFGPGTRLLVL.

V gene TRBV29-1 combines with J gene TRBJ1-6; no reliable D call. Germline CDR1 and CDR2: SQVTM and ANQGSEA. CDR3 size: 12 residues. The germline V and J ends were trimmed by 6 bases and 7 bases, with 10 bases remaining between them. The CDR3 sequence is CSVRWGNSPLHF. As DNA, the CDR3 is TGCAGCGTGAGGTGGGGAAATTCACCCCTCCACTTT. Using reference TRBV29-1 and TRBJ1-6 for the parts outside the CDR3, the full variable domain is SAVISQKPSRDICQRGTSLTIQCQVDSQVTMMFWYRQQPGQSLTLIATANQGSEATYESGFVIDKFPISRPNLTFSTLTVSNMSPEDSSIYLCSVRWGNSPLHFGNGTRLTVT.

This chain uses TRBV11-2 with TRBJ2-7; TRBD1 aligns across 7 bases. There are 14 residues in the CDR3. V lost 7 bases, J lost 3 bases, and 9 bases stayed unmatched. Germline V gives CDR1 SGHAT, CDR2 FQNNGV. This chain's CDR3 is CASNSQGPYYEQYF. The CDR3 DNA reads TGTGCCAGCAACTCACAGGGGCCCTACTACGAGCAGTACTTC.

This clonotype was observed a few times. The chain has TRBV5-1 and TRBJ1-4, with D unclear. V lost 4 bases and J 0 bases, leaving 10 bases between the germline ends. Germline CDR1 and CDR2: SGHRS and YFSETQ. The CDR3 sequence is 15 residues long. Written as DNA, the CDR3 is TGCGCCAGCAGCAAGTCGGCAGCAACTAATGAAAAACTGTTTTTT. It encodes CASSKSAATNEKLFF.

The rearrangement joins TRBV7-2 to TRBJ2-2; no clear D gene. The ends were cut back, 3 bases at V and 1 base at J, with 6 bases in the middle. CDR1 SGHTA and CDR2 FQGNSA come from the germline V gene. CDR3 length: 14 amino acids. This CDR3 is CASSLLGNTGELFF. The CDR3 DNA reads as TGTGCCAGCAGCTTGCTAGGGAACACCGGGGAGCTGTTTTTT.

This clonotype was seen a few times. This chain connects TRBV18 to TRBJ2-7; unclear D gene. This CDR3 has 15 residues. V lost 0 bases to trimming and J lost 0 bases, with 9 bases between them. Germline CDR1 KGHSH, CDR2 LQKENI. The chain's CDR3 is CASSPPESYSYEQYF. The DNA of the CDR3 is TGTGCCAGCTCACCACCGGAATCTTACTCCTACGAGCAGTACTTC.

The rearrangement links TRBV18 to TRBJ2-7; 9 nucleotides agree with TRBD2. The V gene end was trimmed by 5 bases and the J gene end by 0 bases; junction bases not matched to a gene: 5. The CDR3 loop spans 15 amino acids. Per germline, CDR1 KGHSH and CDR2 LQKENI. The CDR3 loop reads CASSDSGSYSYEQYF. As DNA, the CDR3 is TGTGCCAGCTCAGATAGCGGGAGCTACTCCTACGAGCAGTACTTC. The complete variable domain, with remaining parts taken from reference TRBV18 and TRBJ2-7, reads NAGVMQNPRHLVRRRGQEARLRCSPMKGHSHVYWYRQLPEEGLKFMVYLQKENIIDESGMPKERFSAEFPKEGPSILRIQQVVRGDSAAYFCASSDSGSYSYEQYFGPGTRLTVT.

J is TRBJ2-7 and V is TRBV20-1, with D perhaps TRBD2 (6 bases). The CDR3 extends over 16 amino acids. V was trimmed by 2 bases and J by 2 bases, leaving 19 bases between them. Germline V gene data show CDR1 as DFQATT and CDR2 as SNEGSKA (reference sequence). The CDR3 bases are TGCAGTGCTAGACGCACTGGGAGGCGGGGTCCCTACGAGCAGTACTTC. It codes for CSARRTGRRGPYEQYF.

The V and J genes are TRBV15 and TRBJ2-1; 7 bases are a match to TRBD1. Per germline, CDR1 LNHNV and CDR2 YYDKDF (reference sequence). The CDR3 is made up of 16 amino acids. With V trimmed by 8 bases and J by 4 bases, 14 bases remained unmatched. This CDR3 reads CATRKNRDSVYNEQFF. As DNA, the CDR3 is TGTGCCACCCGAAAAAACCGGGACAGCGTATACAATGAGCAGTTCTTC.

This clonotype was counted many times. The chain joins TRBV5-6 to TRBJ2-1; TRBD1 agrees at 8 bases. After removal of 4 bases from V and 11 bases from J, the junction contained 14 bases not matched to a gene. Germline V lookup: CDR1 SGHDT, CDR2 YYEEEE. CDR3 length: 15 residues. The CDR3 sequence: CASSRQGLGTQKQFF. CDR3 in DNA: TGTGCCAGCAGCCGACAGGGGCTGGGGACGCAGAAGCAGTTCTTC.

The V and J genes are TRBV10-3 and TRBJ2-3; the match to TRBD2 covers 12 bases. This CDR3 spans 13 amino acids. J gave up 10 bases and V 2 bases, and 1 base lay outside the gene matches. Germline CDR1 reads ENHRY; CDR2 reads SYGVKD. The CDR3 reads CAISEGLAGPQYF. CDR3 nucleotides: TGTGCCATCAGTGAGGGACTAGCGGGGCCGCAGTATTTT.

In this sample, this clonotype turned up a few times. The chain uses TRBV2 and TRBJ2-2; D ambiguous. Germline lookup yields CDR1 SNHLY and CDR2 FYNNEI. The CDR3 runs to 11 residues. The ends were cut back, 4 bases at V and 7 bases at J, with 4 bases in the middle. CDR3 sequence: CASSVLGELFF. DNA of the CDR3: TGTGCCAGCAGTGTCCTCGGGGAGCTGTTTTTT.

This rearrangement joins TRBV6-2 or TRBV6-3 to TRBJ2-3; D gene ambiguous. In germline, CDR1 is MNHEY, CDR2 SVGEGT. V lost 6 bases and J lost 2, with 15 bases in between. This CDR3 spans 15 amino acids. CDR3 in DNA: TGTGCCAGCAGCTCCCGTATTGGCCACACAGATACGCAGTATTTT. It translates to CASSSRIGHTDTQYF.

This chain joins TRBV6-5 and TRBJ2-7; perhaps TRBD1 as D (5 bases). The germline V gene has CDR1 MNHEY and CDR2 SVGAGI. This CDR3 is built from 12 residues. The V gene lost 8 bases and the J gene lost 3 bases, with 11 bases spanning the gap. The CDR3 is CASRNRFYEQYF. For the CDR3, the DNA is TGTGCCAGCCGAAACAGGTTCTACGAGCAGTACTTC.

This clonotype was observed a few times. The rearrangement joins TRBV20-1 to TRBJ2-5; 9 bases align to TRBD2. The CDR3 is 12 residues long. The germline CDR1 and CDR2 sequences are DFQATT and SNEGSKA (reference sequence). V gave up 5 bases and J gave up 5 bases; unmatched junction bases: 3. CDR3 residues: CSASTSGETQYF. CDR3 bases: TGCAGTGCTTCCACTAGCGGGGAGACCCAGTACTTC.

The rearrangement uses TRBV20-1 and TRBJ1-5; perhaps TRBD1 as D (6 bases). Germline loops: CDR1 DFQATT, CDR2 SNEGSKA (reference sequence). This CDR3 is built from 14 residues. The ends were cut back, 3 bases at V and 2 bases at J, with 11 bases in the middle. The CDR3, as DNA: TGCAGTGCTAGGCCCCCAGGGGGCAATCAGCCCCAGCATTTT. Residues: CSARPPGGNQPQHF.